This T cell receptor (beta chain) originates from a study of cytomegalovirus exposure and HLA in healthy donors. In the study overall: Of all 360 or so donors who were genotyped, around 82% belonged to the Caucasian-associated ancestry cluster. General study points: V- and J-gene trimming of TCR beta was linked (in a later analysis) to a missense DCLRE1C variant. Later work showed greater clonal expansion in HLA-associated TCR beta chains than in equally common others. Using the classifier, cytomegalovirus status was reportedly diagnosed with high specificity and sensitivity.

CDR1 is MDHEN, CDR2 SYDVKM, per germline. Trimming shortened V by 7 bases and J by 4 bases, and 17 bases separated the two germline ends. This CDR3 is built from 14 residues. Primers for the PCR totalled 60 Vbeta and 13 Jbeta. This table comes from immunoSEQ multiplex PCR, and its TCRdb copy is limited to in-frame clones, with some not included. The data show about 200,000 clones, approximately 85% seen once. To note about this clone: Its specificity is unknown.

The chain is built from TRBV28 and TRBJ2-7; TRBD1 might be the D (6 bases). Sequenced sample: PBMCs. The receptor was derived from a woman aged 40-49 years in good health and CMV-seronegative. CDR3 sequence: CASTQAGTPYEQYF. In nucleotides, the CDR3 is TGTGCCAGCACCCAGGCCGGGACACCGTACGAGCAGTACTTC. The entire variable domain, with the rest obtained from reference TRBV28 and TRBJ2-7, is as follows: DVKVTQSSRYLVKRTGEKVFLECVQDMDHENMFWYRQDPGLGLRLIYFSYDVKMKEKGDIPEGYSVSREKKERFSLILESASTNQTSMYLCASTQAGTPYEQYFGPGTRLTVT.